Below are 22 T cell receptor beta chains sequenced from a single sample in a study of shared clonotypes between healthy human individuals. Only in-frame clones appear in the TCRdb table, and some are missing; sequencing was by immunoSEQ multiplex PCR. The sample contains approximately 2.3 million clones, over 85% of which appear only once. Material for sequencing was naive CD4+ T cells from PBMCs. Described subset: CD45RA+ positively selected. The receptors were sampled from a man between 18 and 29 years old in good health. Some clones in this sample may be carry-over from other donors' samples.

Only one count was recorded for this clone. The chain links TRBV28 to TRBJ1-2, with 10 bases matching TRBD1. Germline V CDR1 and CDR2: MDHEN, SYDVKM. The CDR3 runs 14 residues. Germline trimming cut 6 bases from V and 7 bases from J; bases unmatched to any gene: 8. The CDR3 here is CASRSRQGAGGYTF. CDR3 nucleotides: TGTGCCAGCAGGTCCCGACAGGGGGCGGGTGGCTACACCTTC.

This clone was found a few times. This chain uses TRBV2 with TRBJ1-2; 7 bases match TRBD1. Trimming cost V 6 bases and J 8 bases; bases outside gene matches: 9. Germline V gene data show CDR1 as SNHLY and CDR2 as FYNNEI. This CDR3 contains 13 residues. The CDR3 coding sequence is TGTGCCAGCAGCGGAGGGGGCGGGACGGGCTACACCTTC. Protein product: CASSGGGGTGYTF. Combining the CDR3 with reference TRBV2 and TRBJ1-2 gives the whole variable domain EPEVTQTPSHQVTQMGQEVILRCVPISNHLYFYWYRQILGQKVEFLVSFYNNEISEKSEIFDDQFSVERPDGSNFTLKIRSTKLEDSAMYFCASSGGGGTGYTFGSGTRLTVV.

The sample holds one count of this clone. CDR3 amino acids: CASSIGSGSRTNQETQYF. The CDR3 DNA is TGTGCCAGTAGTATTGGCTCCGGCAGCCGGACAAACCAAGAGACCCAGTACTTC. V gene TRBV19 combines with J gene TRBJ2-5; possibly TRBD1 for D (5 bases). From germline, CDR1 is LNHDA and CDR2 SQIVND (reference sequence). V lost 3 bases to trimming and J lost 0 bases, with 20 bases between them. CDR3 length: 18 amino acids.

The rearrangement uses TRBV7-3 and TRBJ2-3; TRBD1 aligns across 7 bases. The V segment lost 5 bases and the J segment 3 bases; nucleotides outside the gene matches: 8. The germline gives CDR1 SGHTA, CDR2 FQGTGA. The CDR3 length is 15 residues. The CDR3 loop is CASSLDRVRTDTQYF. CDR3 nucleotide sequence: TGTGCCAGCAGCCTCGACAGGGTTAGGACAGATACGCAGTATTTT. Full variable domain (rest looked up from reference TRBV7-3 and TRBJ2-3): GAGVSQTPSNKVTEKGKYVELRCDPISGHTALYWYRQSLGQGPEFLIYFQGTGAADDSGLPNDRFFAVRPEGSVSTLKIQRTERGDSAVYLCASSLDRVRTDTQYFGPGTRLTVL.

The rearrangement links TRBV6-1 to TRBJ2-4; D is perhaps TRBD1 or TRBD2 (5 bases each). V shed 8 bases and J shed 6 bases, with 14 bases lying between them. CDR1 MNHNS and CDR2 SASEGT come from the germline V gene. The CDR3 runs 13 residues. The CDR3: CASLEAGINIQYF. The CDR3 DNA is TGTGCCAGCCTGGAGGCAGGGATAAACATTCAGTACTTC.

V usage is TRBV7-3 and J usage is TRBJ2-5; D ambiguous. Per the germline V gene, CDR1 is SGHTA and CDR2 is FQGTGA. Trimming removed 4 bases from V and 4 bases from J, with 10 bases in between. CDR3 length: 13 amino acids. The CDR3 DNA is TGTGCCAGCAGCTCACAAATCGGAGAGACCCAGTACTTC. Amino acid sequence: CASSSQIGETQYF. The full variable domain, completed using reference TRBV7-3 and TRBJ2-5, is GAGVSQTPSNKVTEKGKYVELRCDPISGHTALYWYRQSLGQGPEFLIYFQGTGAADDSGLPNDRFFAVRPEGSVSTLKIQRTERGDSAVYLCASSSQIGETQYFGPGTRLLVL.

With respect to this clone: Other DNA sequences in the same sample also yield this CDR3. The chain joins TRBV5-1 to TRBJ2-1; TRBD2 aligns across 9 bases. CDR1 is SGHRS and CDR2 is YFSETQ in the germline V gene. J gave up 2 bases and V 0 bases, and 3 bases lay outside the gene matches. The CDR3 has 16 residues. The DNA of the CDR3 is TGCGCCAGCAGCTTGGACGGCGGGAGGGCCTACAATGAGCAGTTCTTC. Translated, it gives CASSLDGGRAYNEQFF.

This clone was counted a few times. J is TRBJ1-1 and V is TRBV10-3; unclear D gene. Germline V gene lookup returns CDR1 ENHRY and CDR2 SYGVKD. V lost 3 bases and J 4 bases, leaving 6 bases between the germline ends. The CDR3 spans 12 residues. The CDR3 sequence: CAISDRPTEAFF. CDR3 coding DNA: TGTGCCATCAGTGACAGGCCCACTGAAGCTTTCTTT.

This chain joins TRBV4-3 and TRBJ2-3; TRBD1 or TRBD2 may be the D gene (5 bases each). Germline V gene lookup returns CDR1 LGHNA and CDR2 YSLEER. This CDR3 has 17 amino acids. V lost 2 bases, J lost 4 bases, and 19 bases lay in between. CDR3 in DNA: TGCGCCAGCAGCCAACGGGCATGGGGGAGCCAAGCAGATACGCAGTATTTT. Protein sequence: CASSQRAWGSQADTQYF.

This clone was recorded only once. This chain links TRBV30 with TRBJ2-6, with D maybe TRBD2 (5 bases). The CDR3 covers 15 residues. Germline CDR1 and CDR2: GTSNPN and SVGIG (reference sequence). The germline V and J ends were trimmed by 2 bases and 5 bases, with 13 bases remaining between them. The CDR3 loop reads CAWSSLEGWANVLTF. The CDR3 DNA reads as TGTGCCTGGAGTTCTCTTGAGGGCTGGGCCAACGTCCTGACTTTC.

The chain couples TRBV30 to TRBJ2-3; TRBD2 matches at 11 bases. The CDR3 runs 14 residues. Germline CDR1 GTSNPN, CDR2 SVGIG (reference sequence). J was trimmed by 10 bases and V by 0 bases; bases with no gene match: 6. The CDR3 loop is CAWSVVSGRGAQYF. CDR3 in DNA: TGTGCCTGGAGTGTAGTTAGCGGGAGGGGTGCGCAGTATTTT.

The chain combines TRBV4-2 with TRBJ2-7, with TRBD2 as a possible D gene (6 bases). CDR1 LGHNA and CDR2 YNFKEQ come from the germline V gene. The CDR3 has 17 amino acids. V was clipped by 0 bases and J by 2 bases, with 17 bases between them. The DNA of the CDR3 is TGTGCCAGCAGCCAAGATTTTGGGCGGGGTCGGCCCTACGAGCAGTACTTC. Translating gives CASSQDFGRGRPYEQYF.

This clone was picked up one time. CDR3 loop: CASSLGTADTDTQYF. The CDR3 DNA is TGTGCCAGCAGCCTCGGGACAGCCGACACAGATACGCAGTATTTT. The V call is TRBV11-3, the J call TRBJ2-3; 7 bases align to TRBD1. V shed 5 bases and J 2 bases; nucleotides not matched to a gene: 7. This CDR3 contains 15 residues. CDR1 SGHNT and CDR2 YENEEA come from the germline V gene.

The V call is TRBV18, the J call TRBJ1-2, with D perhaps TRBD1 (6 bases). This CDR3 spans 16 amino acids. The V gene's germline CDR1 is KGHSH and CDR2 LQKENI. V dropped 1 base and J dropped 0 bases, with 12 bases sitting between them. The DNA for the CDR3 is TGTGCCAGCTCACCACGGCAGACAGGAGCTAACTATGGCTACACCTTC. As protein: CASSPRQTGANYGYTF. Full variable domain (remainder filled in from reference TRBV18 and TRBJ1-2): NAGVMQNPRHLVRRRGQEARLRCSPMKGHSHVYWYRQLPEEGLKFMVYLQKENIIDESGMPKERFSAEFPKEGPSILRIQQVVRGDSAAYFCASSPRQTGANYGYTFGSGTRLTVV.

The chain combines TRBV7-3 with TRBJ1-1, with D possibly TRBD1 on 6 matching bases. V lost 0 bases and J 7 bases, leaving 15 bases between the germline ends. The germline gives CDR1 SGHTA, CDR2 FQGTGA. This CDR3 spans 15 amino acids. CDR3: CASSLTSGARDEAFF. The CDR3 DNA follows: TGTGCCAGCAGCTTAACGTCGGGGGCGCGCGATGAAGCTTTCTTT.

The chain employs TRBV28 and TRBJ2-3; possible D gene TRBD2, 6 bases. V lost 8 bases to trimming and J lost 6 bases, with 12 bases between them. Germline V gene data show CDR1 as MDHEN and CDR2 as SYDVKM. This CDR3 contains 12 residues. The CDR3 sequence: CASGLRGDTQYF. Written as DNA, the CDR3 is TGTGCCAGCGGCCTCCGGGGGGATACGCAGTATTTT.

The V gene is TRBV6-5, the J gene TRBJ1-2; no clear D gene. CDR1 is MNHEY, CDR2 SVGAGI, per germline. The CDR3 has 15 residues. V gave up 6 bases and J gave up 7 bases, with 21 bases separating them. For the CDR3, the DNA is TGTGCCAGCAGACCTAGCCGGGCCCTAGAACCTGGCTACACCTTC. Amino acid sequence: CASRPSRALEPGYTF.

This chain uses TRBV7-3 with TRBJ2-2; tentatively, D is TRBD1 (6 bases). Per germline, CDR1 SGHTA and CDR2 FQGTGA. The CDR3 consists of 18 residues. Trimming shortened V by 2 bases and J by 3 bases, and 19 bases separated the two germline ends. The CDR3 DNA sequence: TGTGCCAGCAGCTTATCGTCCATGAGGACAGAGCACACCGGGGAGCTGTTTTTT. This codes for CASSLSSMRTEHTGELFF.

The chain recombines TRBV5-3 with TRBJ2-7; D not resolved. TRBV5-3 is filed as an ORF, its function uncertain. Trimming removed 2 bases at V and 1 base at J, with 10 bases between. CDR3 size: 14 residues. The CDR3, as DNA: TGTGCCAGAAGCTTCGATTCCCCATCCTACGAGCAGTACTTC. This translates into CARSFDSPSYEQYF.

This rearrangement joins TRBV7-3 to TRBJ2-7, with TRBD2 matching 9 bases. CDR1 SGHTA and CDR2 FQGTGA come from the germline V gene. The ends lost 5 bases at V and 0 bases at J; junction bases unmatched: 2. The CDR3 contains 14 residues. For the CDR3, the DNA is TGTGCCAGCAGCCTTAGCGGGAGCTCCTACGAGCAGTACTTC. Protein product: CASSLSGSSYEQYF.

The CDR3 spells CASKTTGRRNTEAFF. CDR3 coding DNA: TGTGCCAGCAAAACCACGGGACGGCGGAACACTGAAGCTTTCTTT. The rearrangement joins TRBV6-5 to TRBJ1-1; D might be TRBD1 (5 bases). Trimming took off 7 bases at V and 1 base at J, with 16 bases between the two ends. CDR1 and CDR2 from the germline V gene are MNHEY and SVGAGI. This CDR3 has 15 residues.

The chain links TRBV2 to TRBJ2-5; no clear D. Trimming took 3 bases from V and 5 from J, leaving 10 bases between them. This CDR3 comprises 13 residues. Germline loops: CDR1 SNHLY, CDR2 FYNNEI. The CDR3 protein is CASSEERKETQYF. The CDR3 region has the DNA TGTGCCAGCAGTGAGGAGAGAAAGGAGACCCAGTACTTC.